This T cell receptor (beta chain) was documented in a study of cytomegalovirus exposure and HLA in healthy donors. With regard to this clone: Antigen unknown.

Study conclusions and caveats: Most CMV-associated TCR beta chains appeared HLA-restricted in a later analysis.

Vbeta (60) and Jbeta (13) primers were used in the PCR. Using immunoSEQ multiplex PCR, the repertoire was profiled, and TCRdb retains in-frame clones only, with some absent. This sample carries some 30,000 clones, 35% to 55% of them seen once, and the ten largest clones take less than 2%. The V and J ends lost 5 bases and 7 bases, in that order; junction bases with no gene match: 11. The CDR3 covers 15 residues. Germline V gene sequence: CDR1 LGHNT, CDR2 FRNRAP. The sequenced sample was PBMCs. This clonotype was sampled from a woman between 50 and 59 years old in good health and CMV-seronegative. The V gene is TRBV12-5, the J gene TRBJ1-1; 9 bases map to TRBD1. For the CDR3, the DNA is TGTGCTAGTGGTAAAACAGGGGGCGCGCGAAATGAAGCTTTCTTT. Translation: CASGKTGGARNEAFF.